This T cell receptor beta chain was identified during a study of blood T cells in healthy people across ages. Study findings and constraints: Older age coincided with a roughly linear decline in TCR beta diversity per million T cells. A strong correlation was seen between TCR beta diversity and naive T cell percentage.

Isolation of PBMCs gave at least 7 million cells per sample. The V gene's germline CDR1 is DFQATT and CDR2 SNEGSKA (reference sequence). CDR3 length equals 15 residues. Trimming shortened V by 1 base and J by 6 bases, and 16 bases separated the two germline ends. Next came a second PCR, run for 7 to 11 cycles, which used a sample-barcoded 5' primer along with a J-beta primer mix. The authors tagged each cDNA molecule using a template-switch adaptor with 12 random nucleotides. TCRdb re-called the 5' RACE reads with MiXCR, one entry per CDR3 protein. In the table there are hundreds of thousands of distinct CDR3 sequences, around 50% of which are singletons. To note about this clonotype: Its antigen remains unidentified.

The chain links TRBV20-1 to TRBJ2-1; possible D gene TRBD2, 6 bases. This clonotype originated in an elderly man in good health. Material for sequencing was blood. CDR3 sequence reads: CSARVGGSGSNEQFF. In DNA, the CDR3 is TGCAGTGCTAGAGTCGGAGGGAGCGGTAGCAATGAGCAGTTCTTC.